This TCR beta chain emerged from a study of T cells after yellow fever vaccination. Study-wide results and caveats: The presence of abundant clonotypes contaminating from the bulk population was possible in FACS-sorted repertoires.

Of note for this clonotype: The antigen is unknown.

V lost 11 bases and J lost 2; bases outside the gene matches: 9. The germline V gene encodes CDR1 MNHNS and CDR2 SASEGT. This CDR3 contains 15 residues. TCRdb fed the 5' RACE reads into MiXCR, producing one record per CDR3 protein. The sample has some 600,000 distinct CDR3 sequences, around an eighth seen once; the top ten hold about 15%. Sequenced material: PBMCs, taken on the day of the yellow fever booster vaccination. The genes are TRBV6-1 and TRBJ2-6, with 7 bases identical to TRBD1. The clonotype comes from a man aged 25-40 years who received the YFV17D yellow fever vaccine. The CDR3 region is CAGGQVVTGANVLTF. The CDR3 DNA follows: TGTGCCGGTGGACAGGTCGTTACTGGGGCCAACGTCCTGACTTTC.